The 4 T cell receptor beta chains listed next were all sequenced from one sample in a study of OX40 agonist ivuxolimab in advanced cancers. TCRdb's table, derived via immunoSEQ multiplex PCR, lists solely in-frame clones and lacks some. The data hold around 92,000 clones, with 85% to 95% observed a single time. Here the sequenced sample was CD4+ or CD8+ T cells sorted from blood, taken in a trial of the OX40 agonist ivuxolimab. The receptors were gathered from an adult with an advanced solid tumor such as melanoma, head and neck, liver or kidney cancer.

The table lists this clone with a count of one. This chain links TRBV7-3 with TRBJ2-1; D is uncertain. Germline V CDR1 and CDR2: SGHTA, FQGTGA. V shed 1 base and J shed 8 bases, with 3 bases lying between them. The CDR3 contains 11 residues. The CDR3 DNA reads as TGTGCCAGCAGCTTAATCGATGAGCAGTTCTTC. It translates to CASSLIDEQFF. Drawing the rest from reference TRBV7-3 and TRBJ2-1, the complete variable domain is GAGVSQTPSNKVTEKGKYVELRCDPISGHTALYWYRQSLGQGPEFLIYFQGTGAADDSGLPNDRFFAVRPEGSVSTLKIQRTERGDSAVYLCASSLIDEQFFGPGTRLTVL.

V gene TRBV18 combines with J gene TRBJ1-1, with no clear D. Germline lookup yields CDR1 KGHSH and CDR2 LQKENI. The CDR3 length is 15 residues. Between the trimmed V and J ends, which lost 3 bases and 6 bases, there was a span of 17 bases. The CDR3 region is CASSPETLRGAEAFF. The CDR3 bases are TGTGCCAGCTCACCCGAGACCCTTCGAGGCGCTGAAGCTTTCTTT.

The CDR3 protein is CASSPRLAGRETQYF. The CDR3 nucleotides read TGTGCCAGCAGCCCCCGACTAGCGGGGCGGGAGACCCAGTACTTC. The chain combines TRBV9 with TRBJ2-5, with TRBD2 matching 11 bases. This CDR3 is built from 15 residues. Unmatched junction bases numbered 7, after V lost 4 bases and J lost 5 bases. Germline values: CDR1 SGDLS, CDR2 YYNGEE.

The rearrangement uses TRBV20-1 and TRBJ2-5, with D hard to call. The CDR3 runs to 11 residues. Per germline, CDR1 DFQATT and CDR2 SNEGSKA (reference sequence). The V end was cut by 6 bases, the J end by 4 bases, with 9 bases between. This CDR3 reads CSAGLVETQYF. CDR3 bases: TGCAGTGCAGGGTTGGTAGAGACCCAGTACTTC.